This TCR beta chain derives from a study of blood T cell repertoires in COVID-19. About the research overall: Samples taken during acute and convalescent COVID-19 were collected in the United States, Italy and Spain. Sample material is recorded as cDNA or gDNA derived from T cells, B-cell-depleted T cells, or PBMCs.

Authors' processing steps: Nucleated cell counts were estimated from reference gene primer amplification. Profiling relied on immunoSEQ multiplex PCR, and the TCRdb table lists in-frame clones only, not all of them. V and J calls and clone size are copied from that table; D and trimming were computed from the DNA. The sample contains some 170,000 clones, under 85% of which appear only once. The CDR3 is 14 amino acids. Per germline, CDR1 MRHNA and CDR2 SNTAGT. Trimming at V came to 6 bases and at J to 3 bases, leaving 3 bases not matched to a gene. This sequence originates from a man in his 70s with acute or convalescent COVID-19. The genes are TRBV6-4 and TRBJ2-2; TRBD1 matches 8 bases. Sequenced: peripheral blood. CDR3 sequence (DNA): TGTGCCAGCAGCGCGACAGGGGACACCGGGGAGCTGTTTTTT. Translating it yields CASSATGDTGELFF.